The entry below describes one TCR beta chain. No antigen is known for it. The record originates from a study of vaccination effects on CD4 cells after COVID-19. General study findings and limits: Whether induced by infection or by vaccine, clones showed marked clonal contraction late after vaccination.

TCRdb's table, derived via immunoSEQ multiplex PCR, lists solely in-frame clones and lacks some. Found here are under 70,000 clones, 75% to 85% of them singletons; the top ten hold around 5%. The germline V gene has CDR1 LGHNA and CDR2 YSLEER. This CDR3 comprises 18 residues. The V segment lost 0 bases and the J segment 5 bases; nucleotides outside the gene matches: 11. CD4+ T cells specific for antigen were expanded with viral peptide pools by the ViraFEST assay before sequencing. With 10 days of culture completed, CD4+ T cells were isolated. Infection with SARS-CoV-2 occurred in the person between March and December 2020, and PCR confirmed it. Serving as negative control culture was an HIV-1 Nef peptide pool. IL-2 medium took the place of half the medium on both days 3 and 7.

The TCR comes from a human donor who had a prior SARS-CoV-2 infection. The chain joins TRBV4-3 to TRBJ1-1, with 11 nucleotides matching TRBD1. The specimen was CD4+ T cells from PBMCs cultured with HIV peptides, collected before COVID-19 vaccination. The subset is: HIV-1 Nef peptide pool negative control/reference culture. The DNA of the CDR3 is TGCGCCAGCAGCCAAGAGTCGGGACAGGGGGTATTTGGGACTGAAGCTTTCTTT. Translated, it gives CASSQESGQGVFGTEAFF.